These 5 T cell receptor beta chains originate from one sample sequenced in a study of T cells in Graves' hyperthyroidism and ophthalmopathy. Regions amplified from RNA transcripts were the TCR beta CDR3 regions. Researchers ran a first-round RT-PCR on the TCR CDR3 using the HTBI primer set. TCRdb re-called the multiplex PCR reads with MiXCR, one entry per CDR3 protein. The repertoire includes around 620,000 distinct CDR3 sequences, approximately 15% of them detected once, and over 6% sits in the top ten. The sample consisted of blood. Receptor source: a woman under 30 with Graves' ophthalmopathy.

This sequence joins TRBV4-1 and TRBJ1-2, with 8 bases that match TRBD1. Germline V gives CDR1 MGHRA, CDR2 YSYEKL. The CDR3 loop spans 15 amino acids. The J segment lost 8 bases and the V segment lost 6 bases, leaving 14 bases of the junction unmatched. The CDR3 region has the DNA TGCGCCAGCAGTCAATCCCTCCAGGGGGCGTGGGGCTACACCTTC. Residues: CASSQSLQGAWGYTF.

This clonotype was counted ten times or more. The rearrangement uses TRBV11-3 and TRBJ2-1; no definite D call. Looked up from germline, CDR1 is SGHNT and CDR2 is YENEEA. V gave up 1 base and J gave up 6 bases, with 7 bases separating them. This CDR3 spans 13 amino acids. CDR3 protein: CASSLVLANEQFF. The CDR3 bases are TGTGCCAGCAGCTTAGTTCTTGCCAATGAGCAGTTCTTC.

This clonotype was recorded a few times. The V and J genes are TRBV5-6 and TRBJ2-2; D is perhaps TRBD2 (5 bases). V lost 6 bases, J lost 1 base, and 16 bases lay in between. There are 16 residues in the CDR3. CDR1 and CDR2 from the germline V gene are SGHDT and YYEEEE. The CDR3 sequence: CASTYPRGGNTGELFF. CDR3 nucleotide sequence: TGTGCCAGCACCTACCCCCGGGGTGGGAACACCGGGGAGCTGTTTTTT.

This clonotype has ten or more counts. The chain uses TRBV12-3 or TRBV12-4 and TRBJ2-7; the D gene is possibly TRBD1 (6 bases). V lost 2 bases, J lost 2 bases, and 13 bases lay in between. This CDR3 has 15 residues. The CDR3 protein is CASSLRTEPPYEQYF. CDR3 DNA: TGTGCCAGCAGTTTAAGGACAGAACCCCCCTACGAGCAGTACTTC.

This clonotype appeared a single time. Without the conserved terminal phenylalanine or tryptophan, this CDR3 likely stems from a read error. V usage is TRBV3-1 and J usage is TRBJ2-2; D may be TRBD1 (5 bases). The germline V gene encodes CDR1 LGHDT and CDR2 YNNKEL (reference sequence). The CDR3 contains 14 residues. Trimming shortened V by 2 bases and J by 4 bases, and 8 bases separated the two germline ends. CDR3 residues: CASSQQGATGELFS. DNA for the CDR3: TGTGCCAGCAGCCAACAAGGGGCCACCGGGGAGCTGTTTTCT.